These 18 T cell receptor beta chains came from one sample sequenced in a study of OX40 agonist ivuxolimab in advanced cancers. Produced via immunoSEQ multiplex PCR; TCRdb's table is partial and in-frame only. The sample comprises some 64,000 clones, 91% of which are singletons, and about 4.8% rests with the top ten. This material consisted of CD4+ or CD8+ T cells sorted from blood, taken in a trial of the OX40 agonist ivuxolimab. Receptors originate from an adult with an advanced solid tumor such as melanoma, head and neck, liver or kidney cancer.

V gene TRBV9 combines with J gene TRBJ2-1, with a tentative D call TRBD1 (5 bases). The ends were cut back, 0 bases at V and 7 bases at J, with 8 bases in the middle. In germline, CDR1 is SGDLS, CDR2 YYNGEE. This CDR3 has 13 amino acids. The CDR3 protein is CASSVGAGNEQFF. The CDR3 DNA follows: TGTGCCAGCAGCGTAGGTGCAGGGAATGAGCAGTTCTTC.

The chain is built from TRBV25-1 and TRBJ2-7, with no clear D. This CDR3 spans 13 amino acids. V was clipped by 1 base and J by 5 bases, with 9 bases between them. CDR1 and CDR2 (germline): MGHDK, SYGVNS. CDR3 DNA: TGTGCCAGCAGTGAATCCCCTAGGAACGAGCAGTACTTC. It specifies CASSESPRNEQYF.

This rearrangement joins TRBV5-4 to TRBJ2-5; 11 nucleotides match TRBD1. The CDR3 covers 15 residues. J lost 5 bases, V lost 3 bases, and 6 bases had no gene match. The germline V gene has CDR1 SGHNT and CDR2 YYREEE (reference sequence). In DNA form, the CDR3 reads TGTGCCAGCAGCTCCGTAAGGGACAGGGGGGAGACCCAGTACTTC. This gives the protein CASSSVRDRGETQYF.

This clone appeared once. V gene TRBV7-3 combines with J gene TRBJ2-5; 7 bases match TRBD1. This CDR3 is built from 16 residues. Germline V CDR1 and CDR2: SGHTA, FQGTGA. V dropped 1 base and J dropped 5; count of bases not matched to a gene: 10. In DNA, the CDR3 is TGTGCCAGCAGCTTAAGAGGGGGCGCAAGCAGGGAGACCCAGTACTTC. Translating it yields CASSLRGGASRETQYF.

In this sample, this clone turned up once. The chain joins TRBV9 to TRBJ2-7, with D unclear. Trimming took off 3 bases at V and 3 bases at J, with 13 bases between the two ends. In germline, CDR1 is SGDLS, CDR2 YYNGEE. The CDR3 consists of 14 residues. The CDR3 loop is CASSAAADYYEQYF. CDR3 bases: TGTGCCAGCAGCGCAGCCGCGGATTACTACGAGCAGTACTTC. Complete variable domain (other parts from reference TRBV9 and TRBJ2-7): DSGVTQTPKHLITATGQRVTLRCSPRSGDLSVYWYQQSLDQGLQFLIQYYNGEERAKGNILERFSAQQFPDLHSELNLSSLELGDSALYFCASSAAADYYEQYFGPGTRLTVT.

Only one count was recorded for this clone. V gene TRBV20-1 combines with J gene TRBJ1-5; D gene unclear. CDR3 length equals 10 residues. Deletions cut 3 bases from V and 9 bases from J, with 6 bases between. The germline V gene encodes CDR1 DFQATT and CDR2 SNEGSKA (reference sequence). The CDR3 spells CSASEGPQHF. The CDR3 nucleotides are TGCAGTGCTAGTGAGGGGCCCCAGCATTTT.

The chain combines TRBV2 with TRBJ1-6, with D unresolved. Trimming removed 4 bases at V and 9 bases at J, with 10 bases between. Germline V gene sequence: CDR1 SNHLY, CDR2 FYNNEI. This CDR3 is 13 amino acids long. Here the CDR3 DNA reads TGTGCCAGCAGTGGGGGAGTCGGTTCACCCCTCCACTTT. It specifies CASSGGVGSPLHF.

The chain links TRBV30 to TRBJ2-5; TRBD1 might be the D (7 bases). The CDR3 loop spans 17 amino acids. With 3 bases removed from V and 2 bases from J, the gap between germline ends came to 22 bases. The V gene's germline CDR1 is GTSNPN and CDR2 SVGIG (reference sequence). The CDR3 DNA sequence: TGTGCCTGGAGAGGAGGGGGCGGGCGTGGGGGACAAGAGACCCAGTACTTC. Amino acids: CAWRGGGGRGGQETQYF.

V and J are TRBV14 and TRBJ2-5, with D possibly being TRBD1 or TRBD2 (6 bases each). The germline V and J ends were trimmed by 3 bases and 4 bases, with 15 bases remaining between them. Looked up from germline, CDR1 is SGHDN and CDR2 is FVKESK. This CDR3 region has 15 residues. The CDR3 nucleotides read TGTGCCAGCAGCCACCGGGACCGGGGGCGAGAGACCCAGTACTTC. Translated: CASSHRDRGRETQYF.

The V call is TRBV19, the J call TRBJ1-2, with D unclear. Trimming left V 2 bases short and J 4 bases short, with 8 bases between. The CDR3 is made up of 13 amino acids. Germline V gene lookup returns CDR1 LNHDA and CDR2 SQIVND (reference sequence). CDR3 in DNA: TGTGCCAGTAGTATAACCGGATTCTATGGCTACACCTTC. It codes for CASSITGFYGYTF.

The genes are TRBV5-1 and TRBJ2-2; D might be TRBD1 or TRBD2, each matching 6 bases. The V gene's germline CDR1 is SGHRS and CDR2 YFSETQ. Trimming stripped 5 bases from V and 2 bases from J, with 10 bases between. This CDR3 region has 14 residues. The CDR3 loop is CASRGGQNTGELFF. The DNA of the CDR3 is TGCGCCAGCAGGGGGGGACAAAACACCGGGGAGCTGTTTTTT.

The chain links TRBV7-2 to TRBJ2-5; D is unresolved. V was cut by 5 bases and J by 7 bases, with 11 bases left in between. The CDR3 covers 12 residues. Germline CDR1 and CDR2: SGHTA and FQGNSA. CDR3 sequence reads: CASSRLLGTQYF. The CDR3 nucleotides are TGTGCCAGCAGCCGTCTGTTGGGGACCCAGTACTTC.

The chain is built from TRBV5-1 and TRBJ1-1; D remains unclear. The CDR3 contains 15 residues. Trimming took off 4 bases at V and 1 base at J, with 14 bases between the two ends. Germline lookup yields CDR1 SGHRS and CDR2 YFSETQ. CDR3 coding DNA: TGCGCCAGCAGCATACCTGGACGGACGAACACTGAAGCTTTCTTT. Translating gives CASSIPGRTNTEAFF. Based on the CDR3 plus reference TRBV5-1 and TRBJ1-1, the full variable domain is KAGVTQTPRYLIKTRGQQVTLSCSPISGHRSVSWYQQTPGQGLQFLFEYFSETQRNKGNFPGRFSGRQFSNSRSEMNVSTLELGDSALYLCASSIPGRTNTEAFFGQGTRLTVV.

The chain is built from TRBV5-8 and TRBJ2-1, with a tentative D call TRBD2 (6 bases). The V gene lost 1 base and the J gene lost 10 bases, with 24 bases spanning the gap. CDR1 and CDR2 (germline): SGHTS, YDEGEE. CDR3 length: 17 amino acids. The DNA for the CDR3 is TGTGCCAGCAGCTTGAGGGGAAAGTTGGCGGCCGGAGGGGAGCAGTTCTTC. Protein: CASSLRGKLAAGGEQFF.

This sequence joins TRBV2 and TRBJ2-7; 7 bases align to TRBD1. The CDR3 loop spans 13 amino acids. The germline V gene has CDR1 SNHLY and CDR2 FYNNEI. J was trimmed by 1 base and V by 9 bases; bases with no gene match: 6. This CDR3 is CASLQGYSYEQYF. Written as DNA, the CDR3 is TGTGCCAGTTTACAGGGGTATTCCTACGAGCAGTACTTC.

The rearrangement links TRBV6-5 to TRBJ1-4, with TRBD1 as a possible D gene (6 bases). V gave up 2 bases and J gave up 8 bases, with 15 bases separating them. CDR1 and CDR2 from the germline V gene are MNHEY and SVGAGI. The CDR3 has 15 amino acids. CDR3 protein: CASSYGGTSYEKLFF. In DNA, the CDR3 is TGTGCCAGCAGTTACGGGGGGACATCCTACGAAAAACTGTTTTTT.

The chain employs TRBV28 and TRBJ1-5, with D perhaps matching TRBD1 (5 bases). V was cut by 4 bases and J by 4 bases, with 14 bases left in between. The CDR3 spans 15 residues. Germline CDR1 MDHEN, CDR2 SYDVKM. The CDR3 loop is CASSSWGTGNQPQHF. CDR3 nucleotide sequence: TGTGCCAGCAGTTCTTGGGGGACCGGGAATCAGCCCCAGCATTTT. Full variable domain (rest looked up from reference TRBV28 and TRBJ1-5): DVKVTQSSRYLVKRTGEKVFLECVQDMDHENMFWYRQDPGLGLRLIYFSYDVKMKEKGDIPEGYSVSREKKERFSLILESASTNQTSMYLCASSSWGTGNQPQHFGDGTRLSIL.

The V and J genes are TRBV5-1 and TRBJ1-4; D remains ambiguous. V shed 0 bases and J shed 0 bases, with 3 bases lying between them. Germline CDR1 and CDR2: SGHRS and YFSETQ. CDR3 length: 14 residues. CDR3: CASSLGSTNEKLFF. Written as DNA, the CDR3 is TGCGCCAGCAGCTTGGGATCAACTAATGAAAAACTGTTTTTT.